Shown below are 22 T cell receptor beta chains from a single sample sequenced in a study of vaccination and CD4 T cells after COVID-19. No antigen is known for these receptors. The treatment: roughly 10-day PBMC culture with coronavirus spike peptide pools or control peptides (ViraFEST assay). The Oncomine TCR Beta short-read assay generated sequence data from the DNA of cultured CD4+ T cells. From the PCR reads, TCRdb called clonotypes with MiXCR, one entry per CDR3 protein. Of 7,000 to 8,500 distinct CDR3 sequences listed, about three fifths were seen once; the top ten hold about 32%. The sequenced sample was CD4+ T cells from blood, cultured in vitro. All receptors come from a human donor who had recovered from COVID-19.

This rearrangement joins TRBV12-3 or TRBV12-4 to TRBJ1-1; a possible D gene is TRBD1 (5 bases). This CDR3 has 16 residues. Between the trimmed V and J ends, which lost 2 bases and 1 base, there was a span of 14 bases. This CDR3 is CASSLQGGLTNTEAFF. In DNA, the CDR3 is TGTGCCAGCAGTTTACAGGGAGGGCTTACGAACACTGAAGCTTTCTTT.

The V gene is TRBV6-2 or TRBV6-3, the J gene TRBJ2-3; D might be TRBD1 (5 bases). This CDR3 is 13 amino acids long. V shed 7 bases and J shed 5 bases, with 13 bases lying between them. Germline V lookup: CDR1 MNHEY, CDR2 SVGEGT. The CDR3 loop is CASTRVGIDTQYF. The CDR3 bases are TGTGCCAGCACCAGGGTTGGGATAGATACGCAGTATTTT.

This clonotype was seen once. This chain joins TRBV7-9 and TRBJ2-3; D is uncertain. This CDR3 has 14 residues. Germline V gives CDR1 SEHNR, CDR2 FQNEAQ (reference sequence). Trimming shortened V by 1 base and J by 2 bases, and 7 bases separated the two germline ends. CDR3 region: CASSLDWDTDTQYF. The CDR3 DNA follows: TGTGCCAGCAGCTTAGACTGGGACACAGATACGCAGTATTTT.

The chain combines TRBV5-4 with TRBJ2-3; tentatively, D is TRBD1 (5 bases). The length of the CDR3 is 16 residues. V was pared by 5 bases and J by 0 bases, with 16 bases between. Germline assignment: CDR1 SGHNT and CDR2 YYREEE (reference sequence). This chain's CDR3 is CASSSRWGSSTDTQYF. The CDR3 DNA reads TGTGCCAGCAGTTCAAGGTGGGGCAGCAGCACAGATACGCAGTATTTT. Using reference TRBV5-4 and TRBJ2-3 for the parts outside the CDR3, the full variable domain is ETGVTQSPTHLIKTRGQQVTLRCSSQSGHNTVSWYQQALGQGPQFIFQYYREEENGRGNFPPRFSGLQFPNYSSELNVNALELDDSALYLCASSSRWGSSTDTQYFGPGTRLTVL.

The CDR3 spells CASSLSGGTDTQYF. DNA for the CDR3: TGTGCCAGCAGCTTATCAGGCGGCACAGATACGCAGTATTTT. J is TRBJ2-3 and V is TRBV7-3; D gene unclear. Germline CDR1 and CDR2: SGHTA and FQGTGA. Deletions cut 2 bases from V and 1 base from J, with 7 bases between. This CDR3 has 14 amino acids.

V usage is TRBV21-1 and J usage is TRBJ2-5; the table's TRBD1 call for D was not verified on the DNA. TRBV21-1 constitutes a pseudogene. The CDR3 totals 15 residues. CDR3 DNA sequence: TGTGCCAGCAGCAGGGGACAGAACCGACAAGAGACCCAGTACTTC. It encodes CASSRGQNRQETQYF.

The chain employs TRBV20-1 and TRBJ2-3, with a weak D call TRBD2 (7 bases). The CDR3 contains 18 residues. Germline assignment: CDR1 DFQATT and CDR2 SNEGSKA (reference sequence). V lost 6 bases and J 3 bases, leaving 28 bases between the germline ends. CDR3 nucleotide sequence: TGCAGTGCCCCGTTAGGCGGGGGCCTCCTTAGCGGGACAGATACGCAGTATTTT. Translated, it gives CSAPLGGGLLSGTDTQYF.

This clonotype was counted a few times. The rearrangement joins TRBV6-1 to TRBJ1-5, with D perhaps matching TRBD1 (6 bases). Germline CDR1 MNHNS, CDR2 SASEGT. CDR3 size: 14 residues. V was shortened by 5 bases and J by 5 bases, with 13 bases between the two germline ends. In DNA form, the CDR3 reads TGTGCCAGCAGTACCAATGGGGGGCATCAGCCCCAGCATTTT. It codes for CASSTNGGHQPQHF.

This clonotype was observed a single time. The chain has TRBV28 and TRBJ1-2; TRBD1 matches at 8 bases. Trimming cost V 3 bases and J 8 bases; bases outside gene matches: 5. Germline V CDR1 and CDR2: MDHEN, SYDVKM. The CDR3 runs 13 residues. The CDR3 DNA reads TGTGCCAGCAGTTTTCAGGGGGCGTTCGGCTACACCTTC. Translation: CASSFQGAFGYTF.

This clonotype showed up just a few times. The chain couples TRBV6-2 or TRBV6-3 to TRBJ1-4, with a tentative D call TRBD1 (5 bases). There are 12 residues in the CDR3. V was cut by 4 bases and J by 8 bases, with 8 bases left in between. Germline values: CDR1 MNHEY, CDR2 SVGEGT. The CDR3 reads CASSWGGEKLFF. The CDR3 DNA reads as TGTGCCAGCAGTTGGGGCGGCGAAAAACTGTTTTTT.

CDR3 coding DNA: TGTGCCAGCAGTTACTCCTCTTCTGGAAACACCATATATTTT. Its translation is CASSYSSSGNTIYF. The V gene is TRBV6-5, the J gene TRBJ1-3, with unresolved D. The germline V gene encodes CDR1 MNHEY and CDR2 SVGAGI. The CDR3 totals 14 residues. V was trimmed by 0 bases and J by 1 base, leaving 4 bases between them.

This clonotype was seen a handful of times. This chain uses TRBV20-1 with TRBJ2-7; TRBD1 matches at 8 bases. CDR1 and CDR2 from the germline V gene are DFQATT and SNEGSKA (reference sequence). J gave up 4 bases and V 1 base, and 6 bases lay outside the gene matches. CDR3 length: 14 amino acids. The CDR3 protein is CSARVPGGRYEQYF. The CDR3 bases are TGCAGTGCTAGAGTCCCAGGGGGCCGGTACGAGCAGTACTTC.

The chain has TRBV4-1 and TRBJ2-5; unclear D gene. This CDR3 has 15 amino acids. Trimming stripped 1 base from V and 5 bases from J, with 14 bases between. Germline V gene data show CDR1 as MGHRA and CDR2 as YSYEKL. CDR3 amino acids: CASSQGLGQWETQYF. As DNA, the CDR3 is TGCGCCAGCAGCCAAGGTCTAGGGCAATGGGAGACCCAGTACTTC.

This clonotype was seen only a few times. The rearrangement joins TRBV2 to TRBJ2-5; D may be TRBD2 (5 bases). The germline gives CDR1 SNHLY, CDR2 FYNNEI. This CDR3 region has 14 residues. The V and J ends lost 1 base and 4 bases respectively, with 10 bases between them. CDR3 nucleotide sequence: TGTGCCAGCAGTGAAGTGTCGGGGTTAGAGACCCAGTACTTC. Translation: CASSEVSGLETQYF. The full variable domain, in which reference TRBV2 and TRBJ2-5 provide the parts outside the CDR3, is EPEVTQTPSHQVTQMGQEVILRCVPISNHLYFYWYRQILGQKVEFLVSFYNNEISEKSEIFDDQFSVERPDGSNFTLKIRSTKLEDSAMYFCASSEVSGLETQYFGPGTRLLVL.

This clonotype was found a few times. The chain couples TRBV12-3 or TRBV12-4 to TRBJ1-2; TRBD1 matches at 7 bases. J lost 6 bases, V lost 6 bases, and 7 bases had no gene match. The CDR3 totals 13 residues. CDR3: CASSPTGIHGYTF. The CDR3, as DNA: TGTGCCAGCAGCCCGACAGGGATCCATGGCTACACCTTC.

The chain combines TRBV7-3 with TRBJ2-3; possible D gene TRBD1, 6 bases. The CDR3 has 15 amino acids. Per the germline V gene, CDR1 is SGHTA and CDR2 is FQGTGA. V lost 2 bases and J 4 bases, leaving 13 bases between the germline ends. The CDR3, as DNA: TGTGCCAGCAGCTTAGTGGGCAGGGGACCAGATACGCAGTATTTT. Residues: CASSLVGRGPDTQYF.

The J gene is TRBJ2-3, the V gene TRBV20-1; 9 nucleotides match TRBD2. The ends lost 0 bases at V and 0 bases at J; junction bases unmatched: 10. CDR1 and CDR2 (germline): DFQATT, SNEGSKA (reference sequence). This CDR3 region has 18 residues. CDR3 sequence (DNA): TGCAGTGCTAGAGATTCGGGGACTAGCTTAACTAGCACAGATACGCAGTATTTT. Its translation: CSARDSGTSLTSTDTQYF.

This clonotype was seen more than once but under ten times. The V call is TRBV6-1, the J call TRBJ2-7, with TRBD2 identical over 8 bases. Germline CDR1 and CDR2: MNHNS and SASEGT. The J segment lost 4 bases and the V segment lost 5 bases, leaving 4 bases of the junction unmatched. The CDR3 runs 13 residues. This chain's CDR3 is CASSRGGVYEQYF. The DNA of the CDR3 is TGTGCCAGCAGTCGGGGGGGTGTATACGAGCAGTACTTC.

The chain is built from TRBV19 and TRBJ1-5, with D uncertain. Germline V gene sequence: CDR1 LNHDA, CDR2 SQIVND (reference sequence). The CDR3 is 14 amino acids. Deletions cut 3 bases from V and 1 base from J, with 7 bases between. The CDR3 here is CASSILPSNQPQHF. CDR3 in DNA: TGTGCCAGTAGTATTCTACCGAGCAATCAGCCCCAGCATTTT.

The chain has TRBV20-1 and TRBJ1-1; D might be TRBD1 (5 bases). The CDR3 totals 17 residues. Between the trimmed V and J ends, which lost 6 bases and 3 bases, there was a span of 26 bases. Per the germline V gene, CDR1 is DFQATT and CDR2 is SNEGSKA (reference sequence). CDR3 coding DNA: TGCAGTGCCACGTCCCCCTGGACGAGGGGATCTGACACTGAAGCTTTCTTT. This encodes CSATSPWTRGSDTEAFF.

J is TRBJ1-1 and V is TRBV5-4; 8 bases agree with TRBD1. The CDR3 covers 18 residues. Germline-derived CDR1 and CDR2 are SGHNT and YYREEE (reference sequence). Germline trimming cut 3 bases from V and 10 bases from J; bases unmatched to any gene: 23. The CDR3 nucleotides read TGTGCCAGCAGCTCCACCGCCGGACAGGGTGTCCCACAAATCGCAGCTTTCTTT. Translation gives CASSSTAGQGVPQIAAFF.

The rearrangement links TRBV20-1 to TRBJ1-2, with D maybe TRBD1 (6 bases). The germline V gene encodes CDR1 DFQATT and CDR2 SNEGSKA (reference sequence). The CDR3 contains 16 residues. V lost 1 base and J 1 base, leaving 16 bases between the germline ends. CDR3 sequence: CSARVSLQGINYGYTF. The CDR3 nucleotides are TGCAGTGCTAGAGTTTCACTTCAGGGGATTAACTATGGCTACACCTTC.